This TCR beta chain was found in a study of CD8 T cells in Susac syndrome. Study-level points and caveats: By the study's own acknowledgment, its TCR sequencing and HLA analysis included relatively few individuals.

This clonotype came up once. The target antigen is unknown. Blood CD8+ and CD4+ T cells underwent high-throughput TCR beta sequencing. The multiple sclerosis control group comprised treatment-naive patients with stable or active relapsing-remitting disease. Bulk CD8+ and CD4+ cells came from magnetic negative isolation; CD8+ TEMRA by FACS. The RNA input was roughly 0.45 to 1 ug, and it was reverse transcribed with random hexamers. MiXCR, run by TCRdb on the immunoSEQ multiplex PCR reads, gives a single entry per CDR3 protein. The data hold more than 100,000 distinct CDR3 sequences, with 65% to 90% observed a single time. The sequence was collected from a human donor with multiple sclerosis. Sequencing was done on a sample of CD8+ T cells from PBMCs.

As DNA, the CDR3 is TGTGCCAGCAGCTTAACGGTCCAGAAGGTTCAGCCCCAGCATTTT. It translates to CASSLTVQKVQPQHF. This chain joins TRBV7-2 and TRBJ1-5, with no clear D. The ends were cut back, 2 bases at V and 6 bases at J, with 14 bases in the middle. This CDR3 contains 15 residues. The germline gives CDR1 SGHTA, CDR2 FQGNSA.